This T cell receptor (beta chain) derives from a study of T cell responses to AZD1222 COVID-19 vaccine. Across the study: Second doses at about 4 or about 12 weeks were pooled. Study results and caveats: Distributed over spike, vaccine-associated CD4 TCRs predominated at 160-218 and 743-854. White British ancestry dominated among donors, who included more females, and clonal diversity was possibly underestimated.

This clone was recorded once. Antigen specificity is unknown. The table came from immunoSEQ multiplex PCR; TCRdb's copy has only in-frame clones and leaves some out. The sample lists 95,000 to 150,000 clones, 90% seen once, with more than 6% in the top ten. This sample comprised peripheral blood, obtained on day 0 of AZD1222 vaccination. The TCR comes from an adult in good health.

CDR3 nucleotides: TGCGCCAGCAGCCCCCTTTATGGGACTAGCGGATACAATGAGCAGTTCTTC. This gives the protein CASSPLYGTSGYNEQFF. The J gene is TRBJ2-1, the V gene TRBV4-1, with 11 nucleotides matching TRBD2. Unmatched junction bases numbered 9, after V lost 4 bases and J lost 4 bases. CDR3 length: 17 amino acids. Germline CDR1 and CDR2: MGHRA and YSYEKL.